This entry lists 29 T cell receptor beta chains sequenced from one sample in a study of response to subunit inactivated influenza vaccine (dated by TCRdb to the late 2010s). The library was obtained by RT-PCR. The sequencer was an Illumina HiSeq 2500. TCRdb reprocessing: public reads trimmed at Q25 with fastp, clones called with MiXCR, in-frame beta chains kept. Records with the same CDR3 protein are collapsed into one entry carrying the most frequent genes and DNA. The table for this sample lists 650,000 to 850,000 distinct CDR3 sequences; around 14% of them were counted only once. The top ten clones comprise less than 9% of the sample. The source was PBMCs from blood, collected approximately 15 days before vaccination. Source of these receptors: a middle-aged man who received an inactivated influenza vaccine. Donor details come from another sample of the same person, matched by shared clones.

The J gene is TRBJ2-1, the V gene TRBV4-2; TRBD2 matches 15 bases. The CDR3 extends over 18 amino acids. Trimming cost V 4 bases and J 5 bases; bases outside gene matches: 9. CDR1 is LGHNA and CDR2 is YNFKEQ in the germline V gene. For the CDR3, the DNA is TGTGCCAGCAGCCGAGGGACTAGCGGGAGGAGGGGCCACAATGAGCAGTTCTTC. This encodes CASSRGTSGRRGHNEQFF.

The rearrangement uses TRBV7-9 and TRBJ2-3; D is unclear. Germline lookup yields CDR1 SEHNR and CDR2 FQNEAQ (reference sequence). The CDR3 runs 12 residues. V dropped 2 bases and J dropped 5 bases, with 5 bases sitting between them. For the CDR3, the DNA is TGTGCCAGCAGCTTACCGATAGATACGCAGTATTTT. As protein: CASSLPIDTQYF.

This clonotype was picked up a small number of times. The chain carries TRBV5-1 and TRBJ2-2, with 9 bases identical to TRBD2. Germline V gene sequence: CDR1 SGHRS, CDR2 YFSETQ. The CDR3 contains 17 residues. V lost 0 bases to trimming and J lost 4 bases; unmatched junction nucleotides: 7. The CDR3 region has the DNA TGCGCCAGCAGCTTGGGATTGACTAGCGGAGCCACCGGGGAGCTGTTTTTT. Its protein is CASSLGLTSGATGELFF.

This clonotype turned up a few times. The V and J genes are TRBV18 and TRBJ2-1; D not certain. CDR3 length: 13 amino acids. Germline V gene data show CDR1 as KGHSH and CDR2 as LQKENI. V lost 3 bases, J lost 7 bases, and 10 bases lay in between. CDR3 sequence (DNA): TGTGCCAGCTCACCGGAGACGCAAAATGAGCAGTTCTTC. Translating gives CASSPETQNEQFF.

This clonotype was detected only a few times. The chain recombines TRBV12-3 or TRBV12-4 with TRBJ2-1, with 8 bases identical to TRBD2. Losses at the gene ends were 3 bases for V and 9 bases for J; bases not matched to a gene: 7. The CDR3 contains 14 residues. The CDR3, as DNA: TGTGCCAGCAGTTTGGGCGGGGGGCTCCCTGAGCAGTTCTTC. It translates to CASSLGGGLPEQFF.

This clonotype was seen more than once but under ten times. DNA of the CDR3: TGTGCCAGTAGTATAATAGGGGGCAATGAGCAGTTCTTC. Protein: CASSIIGGNEQFF. V is TRBV19 and J is TRBJ2-1, with D maybe TRBD1 (6 bases). CDR3 length equals 13 residues. V lost 2 bases to trimming and J lost 6 bases, with 8 bases between them. CDR1 and CDR2 (germline): LNHDA, SQIVND (reference sequence).

This clonotype was recorded many times. The chain links TRBV4-1 to TRBJ2-1; TRBD2 matches 13 bases. The CDR3 has 21 amino acids. Looked up from germline, CDR1 is MGHRA and CDR2 is YSYEKL. V shed 0 bases, J shed 0 bases, and the junction held 11 bases outside the gene matches. CDR3 nucleotides: TGCGCCAGCAGCCAAGATACTAGCGGGAGGGGCCGTTTAAGCTCCTACAATGAGCAGTTCTTC. It yields the protein CASSQDTSGRGRLSSYNEQFF.

This clonotype was seen ten or more times. This rearrangement joins TRBV3-1 to TRBJ2-5; a possible D gene is TRBD2 (5 bases). Germline-derived CDR1 and CDR2 are LGHDT and YNNKEL (reference sequence). This CDR3 is built from 15 residues. V lost 1 base to trimming and J lost 5 bases, with 14 bases between them. The CDR3 reads CASSQGGGLGETQYF. The CDR3 DNA reads TGTGCCAGCAGCCAAGGAGGCGGGTTGGGGGAGACCCAGTACTTC.

The V gene is TRBV7-6, the J gene TRBJ2-1, with 11 bases aligning to TRBD2. The CDR3 is made up of 16 amino acids. J lost 5 bases, V lost 5 bases, and 8 bases had no gene match. Germline CDR1 SGHVS, CDR2 FNYEAQ. The CDR3 spells CASSQTGTSGNNEQFF. The CDR3 DNA reads TGTGCCAGCAGCCAAACCGGGACTAGCGGTAACAATGAGCAGTTCTTC. Supplemented by reference TRBV7-6 and TRBJ2-1, the full variable domain reads GAGVSQSPRYKVTKRGQDVALRCDPISGHVSLYWYRQALGQGPEFLTYFNYEAQQDKSGLPNDRFSAERPEGSISTLTIQRTEQRDSAMYRCASSQTGTSGNNEQFFGPGTRLTVL.

This clonotype occurred a few times. The J gene is TRBJ2-7, the V gene TRBV6-2 or TRBV6-3, with 8 bases lining up with TRBD1. Germline V gene data show CDR1 as MNHEY and CDR2 as SVGEGT. The CDR3 loop spans 17 amino acids. J was trimmed by 2 bases and V by 5 bases; bases with no gene match: 14. The CDR3 here is CASSRGQGGSSTYEQYF. In DNA, the CDR3 is TGTGCCAGCAGTCGAGGACAGGGAGGATCGAGTACCTACGAGCAGTACTTC.

The chain is built from TRBV3-1 and TRBJ2-2; D call uncertain. There are 13 residues in the CDR3. The V and J ends lost 2 bases and 6 bases respectively, with 7 bases between them. From germline, CDR1 is LGHDT and CDR2 YNNKEL (reference sequence). As DNA, the CDR3 is TGTGCCAGCAGCCAAAGTAATCCCGGGGAGCTGTTTTTT. This gives the protein CASSQSNPGELFF.

This clonotype has only a few counts. V and J are TRBV15 and TRBJ1-4; D is perhaps TRBD1 (5 bases). In germline, CDR1 is LNHNV, CDR2 YYDKDF (reference sequence). The CDR3 contains 17 residues. V gave up 0 bases and J gave up 4 bases, with 15 bases separating them. Here the CDR3 DNA reads TGTGCCACCAGCAGAGATAAAGGGGCGCCGTATAATGAAAAACTGTTTTTT. Residues: CATSRDKGAPYNEKLFF.

This clonotype was counted at least ten times. The chain links TRBV20-1 to TRBJ2-7; perhaps D is TRBD1 or TRBD2 (5 bases each). The CDR3 extends over 14 amino acids. Germline assignment: CDR1 DFQATT and CDR2 SNEGSKA (reference sequence). V was shortened by 6 bases and J by 6 bases, with 21 bases between the two germline ends. The CDR3 sequence: CSALGGSLGSEQYF. CDR3 bases: TGCAGTGCCCTTGGGGGTTCCTTGGGGTCCGAGCAGTACTTC.

This clonotype was seen a few times. This chain uses TRBV7-9 with TRBJ2-2; possibly TRBD1 or TRBD2 for D (5 bases each). Deletions cut 5 bases from V and 1 base from J, with 14 bases between. This CDR3 is built from 16 residues. Germline assignment: CDR1 SEHNR and CDR2 FQNEAQ (reference sequence). CDR3 protein: CASSGPGRRNTGELFF. The CDR3 nucleotides are TGTGCCAGCAGCGGGCCGGGACGGAGGAACACCGGGGAGCTGTTTTTT.

V is TRBV20-1 and J is TRBJ2-2; 7 bases agree with TRBD1. The CDR3 length is 15 residues. The germline V gene has CDR1 DFQATT and CDR2 SNEGSKA (reference sequence). The V gene end was trimmed by 4 bases and the J gene end by 5 bases; junction bases not matched to a gene: 10. The CDR3 coding sequence is TGCAGTGCTACTCGGGACAGTTCCCTGACCGGGGAGCTGTTTTTT. Translation: CSATRDSSLTGELFF.

V gene TRBV5-1 combines with J gene TRBJ2-7, with a tentative D call TRBD1 (7 bases). The length of the CDR3 is 15 residues. Trimming cost V 2 bases and J 7 bases, with 19 bases left between them. Looked up from germline, CDR1 is SGHRS and CDR2 is YFSETQ. The CDR3 DNA sequence: TGCGCCAGCAGCTTATTGACAGGGCGGGGAATTGAGCAGTACTTC. It yields the protein CASSLLTGRGIEQYF. Supplemented by reference TRBV5-1 and TRBJ2-7, the full variable domain reads KAGVTQTPRYLIKTRGQQVTLSCSPISGHRSVSWYQQTPGQGLQFLFEYFSETQRNKGNFPGRFSGRQFSNSRSEMNVSTLELGDSALYLCASSLLTGRGIEQYFGPGTRLTVT.

There are a few counts of this clonotype. The V and J genes are TRBV5-6 and TRBJ2-3, with 14 bases identical to TRBD2. This CDR3 contains 18 residues. CDR1 is SGHDT, CDR2 YYEEEE, per germline. V trimming: 4 bases; J trimming: 2 bases; junction bases outside the gene matches: 9. CDR3 in amino acids: CASSPGLAGGFSTDTQYF. The CDR3 nucleotides are TGTGCCAGCAGCCCCGGACTAGCGGGGGGTTTCTCCACAGATACGCAGTATTTT. Based on the CDR3 plus reference TRBV5-6 and TRBJ2-3, the full variable domain is DAGVTQSPTHLIKTRGQQVTLRCSPKSGHDTVSWYQQALGQGPQFIFQYYEEEERQRGNFPDRFSGHQFPNYSSELNVNALLLGDSALYLCASSPGLAGGFSTDTQYFGPGTRLTVL.

This chain joins TRBV7-9 and TRBJ2-5, with a possible D match to TRBD1 (5 bases). This CDR3 is built from 14 residues. The V gene lost 3 bases and the J gene lost 5 bases, with 13 bases spanning the gap. Looked up from germline, CDR1 is SEHNR and CDR2 is FQNEAQ (reference sequence). CDR3 in DNA: TGTGCCAGCAGCTTTCAGGGTCCCCGGGAGACCCAGTACTTC. Protein sequence: CASSFQGPRETQYF.

This clonotype was recorded a few times. The CDR3 region is CATSDSTGGSYEQYF. The DNA for the CDR3 is TGTGCCACCAGTGATTCTACAGGGGGCTCCTACGAGCAGTACTTC. The chain links TRBV24-1 to TRBJ2-7, with TRBD1 identical over 8 bases. J lost 0 bases, V lost 2 bases, and 2 bases had no gene match. The length of the CDR3 is 15 residues. Germline V lookup: CDR1 KGHDR, CDR2 SFDVKD.

The sample holds a few counts of this clonotype. The gene calls are TRBV6-6 and TRBJ2-1, with 8 bases matching TRBD1. The germline gives CDR1 MNHNY, CDR2 SVGAGI (reference sequence). J was trimmed by 6 bases and V by 9 bases; bases with no gene match: 7. The CDR3 totals 13 residues. CDR3 bases: TGTGCCAGTGGACAGGGTGATGGCAATGAGCAGTTCTTC. It yields the protein CASGQGDGNEQFF.

V gene TRBV12-3 or TRBV12-4 combines with J gene TRBJ1-2; 8 bases agree with TRBD1. The J segment lost 7 bases and the V segment lost 7 bases, leaving 11 bases of the junction unmatched. The CDR3 is 14 amino acids. CDR3 nucleotides: TGTGCCAGCACCGGGACAGGCAGGGGAGGTGGCTACACCTTC. Translation: CASTGTGRGGGYTF.

In its sample, this clonotype was seen a few times. V usage is TRBV29-1 and J usage is TRBJ2-5; 10 nucleotides match TRBD1. The CDR3 runs 15 residues. CDR1 and CDR2 from the germline V gene are SQVTM and ANQGSEA. V trimming: 4 bases; J trimming: 5 bases; junction bases outside the gene matches: 10. The DNA for the CDR3 is TGCAGCGTTGTGGGGGGTGGACAGGGGGTCGAGACCCAGTACTTC. Translating it yields CSVVGGGQGVETQYF.

This clonotype was counted many times. This sequence joins TRBV3-1 and TRBJ1-1; D gene unclear. The germline V and J ends were trimmed by 4 bases and 2 bases, with 8 bases remaining between them. The CDR3 extends over 13 amino acids. The germline CDR1 and CDR2 sequences are LGHDT and YNNKEL (reference sequence). The CDR3 protein is CASSPSFNTEAFF. The CDR3 region has the DNA TGTGCCAGCAGCCCCTCCTTTAACACTGAAGCTTTCTTT.

This clonotype was counted only a few times. The V gene is TRBV12-3 or TRBV12-4, the J gene TRBJ2-2; D tentatively reads TRBD1 or TRBD2 (5 bases each). Between the trimmed V and J ends, which lost 6 bases and 6 bases, there was a span of 11 bases. CDR3 length: 13 residues. The DNA of the CDR3 is TGTGCCAGCAGGAAGGGGCGGGCCGGGGAGCTGTTTTTT. This gives the protein CASRKGRAGELFF.

The chain combines TRBV5-1 with TRBJ2-7; 7 bases align to TRBD1. Germline CDR1 SGHRS, CDR2 YFSETQ. V dropped 4 bases and J dropped 0; count of bases not matched to a gene: 10. The CDR3 runs to 16 residues. In DNA, the CDR3 is TGCGCCAGCAGCAAAACCGGGACAGAAAGCTCCTACGAGCAGTACTTC. The encoded protein is CASSKTGTESSYEQYF.

There are many counts of this clonotype. The gene calls are TRBV6-1 and TRBJ2-7, with 13 positions matching TRBD2. J gave up 0 bases and V 4 bases, and 3 bases lay outside the gene matches. Germline CDR1 is MNHNS and CDR2 is SASEGT. This CDR3 is 16 amino acids long. Here the CDR3 DNA reads TGTGCCAGCAGTGGGACTAGCGGGGGCTACTCCTACGAGCAGTACTTC. Translated: CASSGTSGGYSYEQYF.

This clonotype was detected ten times or more. The V and J genes are TRBV14 and TRBJ1-1; D uncertain. CDR3 length equals 15 residues. The germline gives CDR1 SGHDN, CDR2 FVKESK. V was cut by 6 bases and J by 0 bases, with 14 bases left in between. DNA of the CDR3: TGTGCCAGCAGTTCCATCCAAGGGATGAACACTGAAGCTTTCTTT. Protein sequence: CASSSIQGMNTEAFF.

The chain is built from TRBV28 and TRBJ2-7; TRBD1 matches at 9 bases. Germline CDR1 and CDR2: MDHEN and SYDVKM. The CDR3 consists of 14 residues. The J segment lost 5 bases and the V segment lost 2 bases, leaving 4 bases of the junction unmatched. This CDR3 reads CASSLLTGGDEQYF. CDR3 sequence (DNA): TGTGCCAGCAGTTTACTTACAGGGGGCGACGAGCAGTACTTC.

This clonotype came up a few times. The chain recombines TRBV2 with TRBJ2-1, with D maybe TRBD1 (6 bases). The CDR3 runs 15 residues. Trimming pared 3 bases from V and 0 bases from J, leaving 9 bases between. Germline V gene sequence: CDR1 SNHLY, CDR2 FYNNEI. This chain's CDR3 is CASSDLGHSYNEQFF. CDR3 in DNA: TGTGCCAGCAGTGACCTGGGACACTCCTACAATGAGCAGTTCTTC.